These T cell receptor beta chains were read from a single sample in a study of blood T cell repertoires in COVID-19. Some clones are missing from TCRdb's copy, which holds only in-frame ones; the method was immunoSEQ multiplex PCR. The table lists around 200,000 clones, 85% of them singletons. The sample was PBMCs or T cells enriched from blood (not recorded which). The receptors were sampled from a man aged 35-49 years who had recovered from COVID-19. Each CDR3 is given with its conserved first and last residue. The D gene is left open where the match is weak. Rows give clone size only sometimes, using once, few, many, or a class for an expanded clone.

cdr3_length	clone_size	d_call	j_call	v_call	cdr3_nt	cdr3_aa
16	NA	NA	TRBJ1-3	TRBV28	TGTGCCAGCAGTTATGGTTCAGGGATTTCTGGAAACACCATATATTTT	CASSYGSGISGNTIYF
13	NA	TRBD1	TRBJ2-7	TRBV29-1	TGCAGCGTTGTCACAGGGGTTAGCTACGAGCAGTACTTC	CSVVTGVSYEQYF
15	NA	NA	TRBJ2-5	TRBV11-1	TGTGCCAGCAGCCCGGACTCGGCTGTGGCGGGGACCCAGTACTTC	CASSPDSAVAGTQYF
15	NA	TRBD2	TRBJ2-1	TRBV7-3	TGTGCCAGCAGCTTAGCGGTCGGGGGGTACAATGAGCAGTTCTTC	CASSLAVGGYNEQFF
14	NA	TRBD2	TRBJ2-7	TRBV6-5	TGTGCCAGCGTTCCGGGGACTAGCGACTACGAGCAGTACTTC	CASVPGTSDYEQYF
16	NA	TRBD1	TRBJ2-3	TRBV9	TGTGCCAGCAGCGTAGGGGGACAGGGGGCTGAAGATACGCAGTATTTT	CASSVGGQGAEDTQYF
16	NA	NA	TRBJ2-1	TRBV5-1	TGCGCCAGCAGCCGCCTGTTAGGGGAGGCCTACAATGAGCAGTTCTTC	CASSRLLGEAYNEQFF
18	NA	TRBD2	TRBJ2-6	TRBV24-1	TGTGCCACCAGTGATGGGGCGGGAGGTCTCTCTGGGGCCAACGTCCTGACTTTC	CATSDGAGGLSGANVLTF
21	NA	NA	TRBJ2-1	TRBV9	TGTGCCAGCAGCGTAGCCGGCCGGACAGGGGGGAGGACTAGCGGCTACAATGAGCAGTTCTTC	CASSVAGRTGGRTSGYNEQFF
11	NA	NA	TRBJ2-1	TRBV2	TGTGCCAGCAGGAACGGACAGGAGGGGTTCTTC	CASRNGQEGFF
17	NA	NA	TRBJ1-3	TRBV5-4	TGTGCCAGCAGCTTGGAGGGCGGGCTCCTCTCTGGAAACACCATATATTTT	CASSLEGGLLSGNTIYF
15	once	TRBD1	TRBJ1-6	TRBV18	TGTGCCAGCTCACCTTCTCAGGGGGCGCAATCACCCCTCCACTTT	CASSPSQGAQSPLHF
16	NA	NA	TRBJ2-1	TRBV7-2	TGTGCCAGCAGCCCCCGAGGGGCAGGGAGGTTCGATGAGCAGTTCTTC	CASSPRGAGRFDEQFF
14	NA	NA	TRBJ1-1	TRBV19	TGTGCCAGTAGTCCGGGACTGATGAACACTGAAGCTTTCTTT	CASSPGLMNTEAFF
14	NA	NA	TRBJ1-4	TRBV2	TGTGCCAGCAGTTTTTGGACAGATAGGGGCGGGCTGTTTTTT	CASSFWTDRGGLFF
13	NA	NA	TRBJ2-7	TRBV27	TGTGCCAGCAGTTTTCACGGGTCCTACGAGCAGTACTTC	CASSFHGSYEQYF
15	NA	NA	TRBJ1-2	TRBV30	TGTGCCTGTATTACGCCCCGGGACTCTAACTATGGCTACACCTTC	CACITPRDSNYGYTF
14	NA	TRBD1	TRBJ2-3	TRBV9	TGTGCCAGCAGCGGGGGACAGGGTAGGGATACGCAGTATTTT	CASSGGQGRDTQYF
15	few	NA	TRBJ2-3	TRBV19	TGTGCCAGTAGTATTAGTAGCTTGGCCACAGATACGCAGTATTTT	CASSISSLATDTQYF
14	NA	TRBD1	TRBJ1-2	TRBV28	TGTGCCAGCAGCTCACAGGGGGCTAAGTATGGCTACACCTTC	CASSSQGAKYGYTF
15	NA	TRBD2	TRBJ2-5	TRBV7-2	TGTGCCAGCAGCAAAGGACTAGCACACCAAGAGACCCAGTACTTC	CASSKGLAHQETQYF
17	NA	NA	TRBJ2-2	TRBV7-3	TGTGCCAGCAGCTTACTCGGGCAGGGCGCGAACACCGGGGAGCTGTTTTTT	CASSLLGQGANTGELFF
12	once	NA	TRBJ2-1	TRBV25-1	TGTGCCAGCAGTGATTGGGGGCATGAGCAGTTCTTC	CASSDWGHEQFF
13	NA	NA	TRBJ2-7	TRBV29-1	TGCAGCGTTATACCGGGGAGCTCCTACGAGCAGTACTTC	CSVIPGSSYEQYF
12	once	NA	TRBJ1-5	TRBV28	TGTGCCAGCAGTTTAGAGTATCAGCCCCAGCATTTT	CASSLEYQPQHF
15	NA	NA	TRBJ2-3	TRBV5-1	TGCGCCAGCAGTCCCGGACTCACCCACCCAGATACGCAGTATTTT	CASSPGLTHPDTQYF
14	NA	TRBD1	TRBJ1-1	TRBV19	TGTGCCAGTACTCGACAGGGGATGAACACTGAAGCTTTCTTT	CASTRQGMNTEAFF
14	NA	TRBD1	TRBJ1-1	TRBV7-9	TGTGCCAGCAGCGCGCGGACAGGGAAGGTGGAAGCTTTCTTT	CASSARTGKVEAFF
17	NA	NA	TRBJ1-1	TRBV7-9	TGTGCCAGCAGCCCATTTACGCTCAGGGGCGAGAACACTGAAGCTTTCTTT	CASSPFTLRGENTEAFF
15	NA	TRBD1	TRBJ2-7	TRBV19	TGTGCCAGTAGGATACAGGGGTCAGGGTCCTACGAGCAGTACTTC	CASRIQGSGSYEQYF
16	NA	TRBD1	TRBJ2-7	TRBV5-1	TGCGCCAGCAGCCCGGCGGGACAGGTGAGCTCCTACGAGCAGTACTTC	CASSPAGQVSSYEQYF
15	NA	TRBD1	TRBJ2-7	TRBV19	TGTGCCAGTAGTATCCCCGGGACAGGGAACTACGAGCAGTACTTC	CASSIPGTGNYEQYF
14	NA	NA	TRBJ1-1	TRBV6-1	TGTGCCAGCAGTGAAGACAGGGTACGAACTGAAGCTTTCTTT	CASSEDRVRTEAFF
19	NA	TRBD2	TRBJ2-2	TRBV5-1	TGCGCCAGCTTTCAACCGGGACTAGCGGGAGGGCCGAACACCGGGGAGCTGTTTTTT	CASFQPGLAGGPNTGELFF
15	NA	TRBD1	TRBJ2-7	TRBV9	TGTGCCAGCAGCCGGGCCCGGGACAGGGCCCTCGAGCAGTACTTC	CASSRARDRALEQYF
15	NA	NA	TRBJ1-3	TRBV9	TGTGCCAGCAGCGTAGGATCTACTACTGGAAACACCATATATTTT	CASSVGSTTGNTIYF
16	NA	NA	TRBJ1-5	TRBV19	TGTGCCAGTAGTATAATAGGGGCCTTCGCTGGTCAGCCCCAGCATTTT	CASSIIGAFAGQPQHF
15	NA	NA	TRBJ2-7	TRBV19	TGTGCCAGTAGTATGGATGGGCAGGATGGGCGCGAGCAGTACTTC	CASSMDGQDGREQYF
14	few	NA	TRBJ2-1	TRBV30	TGTGCCTGGTCGCTAGCGCCCACCGGGAATGAGCAGTTCTTC	CAWSLAPTGNEQFF
11	once	NA	TRBJ1-1	TRBV2	TGTGCCAGCAGAGGGGTAACTGAAGCTTTCTTT	CASRGVTEAFF
17	NA	NA	TRBJ1-1	TRBV30	TGTGCCTACAAGGCCGAGGGCCTGGCGGAGAGGAGGGGTGAAGCTTTCTTT	CAYKAEGLAERRGEAFF
13	NA	TRBD1	TRBJ1-2	TRBV29-1	TGCAGCGTTGAAAGGGGGCAGGGCTATGGCTACACCTTC	CSVERGQGYGYTF
14	NA	TRBD1	TRBJ1-1	TRBV2	TGTGCCAGCAGTGAGGACAGGGGGCGAACTGAAGCTTTCTTT	CASSEDRGRTEAFF
14	NA	TRBD1	TRBJ1-4	TRBV30	TGTGCCTGCGTAAGGGGACAGTTTAATGAAAAACTGTTTTTT	CACVRGQFNEKLFF
15	few	NA	TRBJ1-4	TRBV6-5	TGTGCCAGCAGTTACTCGAGTGGCTGGGCTGAAAAACTGTTTTTT	CASSYSSGWAEKLFF